The 20 T cell receptor beta chains listed next were all sequenced from one sample in a study of blood T cell repertoires in COVID-19. TCRdb's copy holds only in-frame clones and misses some; the assay was immunoSEQ multiplex PCR. The table shows around 330,000 clones, with approximately 89% occurring only once. Material for sequencing was PBMCs or T cells enriched from blood (not recorded which). These TCRs come from a woman between 40 and 55 years old who had recovered from COVID-19.

The J gene is TRBJ1-4, the V gene TRBV30; possibly TRBD1 for D (5 bases). Per germline, CDR1 GTSNPN and CDR2 SVGIG (reference sequence). Trimming stripped 5 bases from V and 8 bases from J, with 6 bases between. The CDR3 sequence is 10 residues long. DNA of the CDR3: TGTGCCTGGGGGGCCGAAAAACTGTTTTTT. As protein: CAWGAEKLFF.

The chain carries TRBV12-3 or TRBV12-4 and TRBJ1-4, with D perhaps TRBD1 (5 bases). This CDR3 contains 13 residues. Trimming left V 3 bases short and J 6 bases short, with 8 bases between. The CDR3 DNA reads as TGTGCCAGCAGTTTGGGGGGTGATGAAAAACTGTTTTTT. Translating it yields CASSLGGDEKLFF.

V usage is TRBV7-2 and J usage is TRBJ1-3, with D unresolved. V dropped 0 bases and J dropped 2 bases, with 17 bases sitting between them. The germline gives CDR1 SGHTA, CDR2 FQGNSA. This CDR3 comprises 18 residues. The CDR3: CASSLAGASGTAGNTIYF. The CDR3, as DNA: TGTGCCAGCAGCTTAGCGGGAGCCAGTGGTACTGCTGGAAACACCATATATTTT.

The chain employs TRBV3-1 (or the pseudogene TRBV3-2) and TRBJ2-5; possibly TRBD2 for D (6 bases). The CDR3 is made up of 17 amino acids. V dropped 0 bases and J dropped 4 bases, with 18 bases sitting between them. Germline V gives CDR1 LGHDT, CDR2 YNNKEL (reference sequence). The CDR3 DNA reads as TGTGCCAGCAGCCAAGATAATTCCGGGAAGGGAGGAGAGACCCAGTACTTC. Residues: CASSQDNSGKGGETQYF.

Written as DNA, the CDR3 is TGTGCCACCAGTGATTCGGACAGGAACTATGGCTACACCTTC. This sequence encodes CATSDSDRNYGYTF. The chain couples TRBV24-1 to TRBJ1-2; 7 nucleotides align to TRBD1. The length of the CDR3 is 14 residues. Unmatched junction bases numbered 1, after V lost 2 bases and J lost 2 bases. CDR1 and CDR2 (germline): KGHDR, SFDVKD.

The V and J genes are TRBV5-1 and TRBJ2-7; TRBD2 aligns across 12 bases. Germline lookup yields CDR1 SGHRS and CDR2 YFSETQ. V lost 4 bases, J lost 0 bases, and 5 bases stayed unmatched. CDR3 length: 16 residues. The CDR3 protein is CASSGGLAGNSYEQYF. For the CDR3, the DNA is TGCGCCAGCAGCGGTGGACTAGCGGGAAACTCCTACGAGCAGTACTTC.

The rearrangement uses TRBV11-3 and TRBJ2-1; 10 bases are a match to TRBD1. This CDR3 has 18 residues. The V and J ends lost 5 bases and 9 bases, in that order; junction bases with no gene match: 19. Germline CDR1 and CDR2: SGHNT and YENEEA. The chain's CDR3 is CASSRGTGTGALKGEQFF. The DNA of the CDR3 is TGTGCCAGCAGCCGAGGGACCGGGACAGGGGCCCTAAAGGGTGAGCAGTTCTTC.

The chain couples TRBV5-4 to TRBJ1-2; D is undetermined. This CDR3 region has 14 residues. CDR1 is SGHNT, CDR2 YYREEE, per germline (reference sequence). V was trimmed by 2 bases and J by 5 bases, leaving 13 bases between them. CDR3 nucleotide sequence: TGTGCCAGCAGCTTAGCCGGGAGCGCATATGGCTACACCTTC. It translates to CASSLAGSAYGYTF.

This chain joins TRBV11-2 and TRBJ2-3, with 7 positions matching TRBD2. CDR1 is SGHAT, CDR2 FQNNGV, per germline. V lost 0 bases to trimming and J lost 2 bases; unmatched junction nucleotides: 8. The CDR3 runs 17 residues. The chain's CDR3 is CASSLDESGAPTDTQYF. The CDR3 region has the DNA TGTGCCAGCAGCTTAGATGAGAGCGGGGCCCCCACAGATACGCAGTATTTT.

This chain joins TRBV19 and TRBJ1-1; D is uncertain. Germline V gives CDR1 LNHDA, CDR2 SQIVND (reference sequence). Trimming removed 2 bases at V and 4 bases at J, with 8 bases between. This CDR3 is 13 amino acids long. DNA of the CDR3: TGTGCCAGTAGTATAATGGAGGCCACTGAAGCTTTCTTT. Protein product: CASSIMEATEAFF.

The genes are TRBV5-6 and TRBJ2-2; 9 bases fit TRBD2. CDR3 length: 17 amino acids. Trimming took 4 bases from V and 9 from J; bases not matched to a gene: 16. The V gene's germline CDR1 is SGHDT and CDR2 YYEEEE. The CDR3 is CASSRVGTSLTFRELFF. The CDR3 DNA reads TGTGCCAGCAGCCGCGTGGGGACTAGCCTAACTTTTCGGGAGCTGTTTTTT.

This CDR3 is CSVEKGRETEAFF. Here the CDR3 DNA reads TGCAGCGTTGAGAAGGGGAGGGAAACTGAAGCTTTCTTT. This sequence joins TRBV29-1 and TRBJ1-1; a possible D gene is TRBD1 (5 bases). Looked up from germline, CDR1 is SQVTM and CDR2 is ANQGSEA. The CDR3 contains 13 residues. Trimming took 3 bases from V and 5 from J, leaving 13 bases between them.

The rearrangement links TRBV15 to TRBJ2-1; possible D gene TRBD2, 6 bases. V was shortened by 0 bases and J by 7 bases, with 16 bases between the two germline ends. This CDR3 spans 16 amino acids. The germline gives CDR1 LNHNV, CDR2 YYDKDF (reference sequence). The CDR3 sequence is CATSRDRVAGLNEQFF. Written as DNA, the CDR3 is TGTGCCACCAGCAGAGATCGCGTTGCGGGGTTGAATGAGCAGTTCTTC.

DNA for the CDR3: TGTGCCAGCAGTGAGCGGGGGGGCCTCTCCGGGGAGCTGTTTTTT. It translates to CASSERGGLSGELFF. This rearrangement joins TRBV2 to TRBJ2-2; 9 nucleotides align to TRBD2. The trim removed 3 bases at V and 6 bases at J, leaving 5 bases unmatched. There are 15 residues in the CDR3. CDR1 is SNHLY and CDR2 is FYNNEI in the germline V gene.

This clone was counted between two and nine times. The rearrangement uses TRBV5-1 and TRBJ2-3; 16 positions match TRBD2. The germline gives CDR1 SGHRS, CDR2 YFSETQ. With V trimmed by 4 bases and J by 2 bases, 10 bases remained unmatched. The CDR3 has 19 residues. The CDR3 protein is CASSTLGTSGRASTDTQYF. The CDR3 coding sequence is TGCGCCAGCAGCACCCTCGGGACTAGCGGGAGGGCCTCCACAGATACGCAGTATTTT.

This rearrangement joins TRBV11-3 to TRBJ2-7; a weak D match, TRBD2 (6 bases). This CDR3 has 14 residues. Trimming pared 1 base from V and 5 bases from J, leaving 12 bases between. Germline CDR1 is SGHNT and CDR2 is YENEEA. DNA of the CDR3: TGTGCCAGCAGCTTAGGTGCTAGCGTCCACGAGCAGTACTTC. It translates to CASSLGASVHEQYF.

This clone was seen just once. The rearrangement links TRBV5-1 to TRBJ2-1, with 11 bases lining up with TRBD2. The CDR3 length is 15 residues. After removal of 2 bases from V and 4 bases from J, the junction contained 2 bases not matched to a gene. Germline assignment: CDR1 SGHRS and CDR2 YFSETQ. The DNA of the CDR3 is TGCGCCAGCAGCTTTACTAGCGGGGGTTACAATGAGCAGTTCTTC. The encoded protein is CASSFTSGGYNEQFF.

This clone has just one count. The chain links TRBV9 to TRBJ2-1, with 7 positions matching TRBD2. V shed 3 bases, J shed 0 bases, and the junction held 9 bases outside the gene matches. Per the germline V gene, CDR1 is SGDLS and CDR2 is YYNGEE. The CDR3 extends over 17 amino acids. Written as DNA, the CDR3 is TGTGCCAGCAGCGCGGGGGGAGCGGCAAGCTCCTACAATGAGCAGTTCTTC. It specifies CASSAGGAASSYNEQFF.

The chain links TRBV4-1 to TRBJ1-5, with 11 positions matching TRBD1. Per the germline V gene, CDR1 is MGHRA and CDR2 is YSYEKL. The trim removed 4 bases at V and 5 bases at J, leaving 1 base unmatched. This CDR3 comprises 14 residues. CDR3 in DNA: TGCGCCAGCAGCCGGACAGGGGGCGATCAGCCCCAGCATTTT. Translation: CASSRTGGDQPQHF.

This chain links TRBV27 with TRBJ2-1; TRBD2 matches 9 bases. The trim removed 2 bases at V and 0 bases at J, leaving 2 bases unmatched. Germline CDR1 MNHEY, CDR2 SMNVEV (reference sequence). CDR3 length: 16 residues. The CDR3 nucleotides read TGTGCCAGCAGTTTAATTAGCGGGAGCTCCTACAATGAGCAGTTCTTC. It yields the protein CASSLISGSSYNEQFF.